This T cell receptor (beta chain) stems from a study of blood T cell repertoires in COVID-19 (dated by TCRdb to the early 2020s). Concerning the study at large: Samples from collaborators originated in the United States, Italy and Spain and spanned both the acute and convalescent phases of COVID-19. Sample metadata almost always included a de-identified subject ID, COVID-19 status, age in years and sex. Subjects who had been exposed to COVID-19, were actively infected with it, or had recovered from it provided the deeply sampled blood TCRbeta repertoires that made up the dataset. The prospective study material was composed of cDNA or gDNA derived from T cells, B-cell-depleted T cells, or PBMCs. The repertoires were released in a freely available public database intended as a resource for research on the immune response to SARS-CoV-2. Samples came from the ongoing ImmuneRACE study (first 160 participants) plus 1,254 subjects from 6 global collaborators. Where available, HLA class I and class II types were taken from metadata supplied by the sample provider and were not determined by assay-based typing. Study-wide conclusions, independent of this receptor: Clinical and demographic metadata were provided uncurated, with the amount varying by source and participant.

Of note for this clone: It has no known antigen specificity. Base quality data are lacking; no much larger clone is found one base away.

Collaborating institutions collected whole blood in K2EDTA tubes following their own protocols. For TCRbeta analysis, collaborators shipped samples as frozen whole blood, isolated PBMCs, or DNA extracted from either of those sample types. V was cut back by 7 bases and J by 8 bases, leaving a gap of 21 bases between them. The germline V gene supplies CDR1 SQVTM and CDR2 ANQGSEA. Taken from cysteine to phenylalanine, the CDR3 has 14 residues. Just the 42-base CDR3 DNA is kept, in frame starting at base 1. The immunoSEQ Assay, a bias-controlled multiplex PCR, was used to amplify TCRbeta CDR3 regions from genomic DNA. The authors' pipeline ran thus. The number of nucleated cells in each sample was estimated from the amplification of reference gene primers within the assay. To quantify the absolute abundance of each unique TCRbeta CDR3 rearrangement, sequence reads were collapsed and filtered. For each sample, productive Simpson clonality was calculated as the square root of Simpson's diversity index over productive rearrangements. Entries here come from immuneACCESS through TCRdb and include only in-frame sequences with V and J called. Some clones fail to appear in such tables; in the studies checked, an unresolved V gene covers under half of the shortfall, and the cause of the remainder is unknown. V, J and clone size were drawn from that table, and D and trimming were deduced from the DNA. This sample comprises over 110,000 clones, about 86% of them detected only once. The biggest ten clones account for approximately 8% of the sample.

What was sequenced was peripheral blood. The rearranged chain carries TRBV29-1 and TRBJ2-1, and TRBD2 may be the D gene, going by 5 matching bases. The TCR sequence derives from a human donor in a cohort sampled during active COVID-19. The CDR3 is CSAEGSVLVHEQFF. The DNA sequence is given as TGCAGCGCCGAGGGTAGCGTACTGGTCCATGAGCAGTTCTTC.